Shown below are 5 T cell receptor beta chains from a single sample sequenced in a study of spatial heterogeneity in lung cancer. TCRdb fed the 5' RACE reads into MiXCR, producing one record per CDR3 protein. The table has about 23,000 distinct CDR3 sequences, around 4.5% seen once. The sample's time point: sample taken at primary tumor resection. The input for sequencing was PBMCs, taken at surgery. The source of these receptors is a male donor with early-stage non-small cell lung cancer.

This clonotype was picked up many times. The V gene is TRBV19, the J gene TRBJ2-2; D is unresolved. The germline gives CDR1 LNHDA, CDR2 SQIVND (reference sequence). Deletions cut 6 bases from V and 7 bases from J, with 15 bases between. This CDR3 has 14 residues. The CDR3, as DNA: TGTGCCAGTAGGACGGGTCATGTAGGCGGGGAGCTGTTTTTT. It codes for CASRTGHVGGELFF.

This clonotype was recorded at least ten times. The chain is built from TRBV27 and TRBJ1-2; D call uncertain. CDR1 MNHEY and CDR2 SMNVEV come from the germline V gene (reference sequence). Trimming pared 6 bases from V and 3 bases from J, leaving 17 bases between. This CDR3 spans 15 amino acids. The CDR3 loop is CASRPSGSSDYGYTF. DNA of the CDR3: TGTGCCAGCAGACCTTCTGGGAGTTCAGACTATGGCTACACCTTC.

Remarks on this clonotype: A much larger clone lies a single base off, so this may be a read error. J is TRBJ2-3 and V is TRBV7-3, with 8 bases matching TRBD1. The CDR3 contains 14 residues. CDR1 is SGHTA, CDR2 FQGTGA, per germline. V shed 4 bases, J shed 5 bases, and the junction held 5 bases outside the gene matches. CDR3 nucleotide sequence: TGTGCCAGCAGCTCCTCAGGACAGGGAGATACGCAGTATTTT. It is translated as CASSSSGQGDTQYF.

This clonotype was counted ten times or more. The CDR3, as DNA: TGCGCCAGCAGCTTGGTTCCGGAACTTTACAACGAGCAGTACTTC. Its translation: CASSLVPELYNEQYF. The chain joins TRBV5-1 to TRBJ2-7; no clear D gene. The CDR3 extends over 15 amino acids. Germline V CDR1 and CDR2: SGHRS, YFSETQ. V lost 0 bases to trimming and J lost 5 bases, with 15 bases between them. The whole variable domain, remainder taken from reference TRBV5-1 and TRBJ2-7, is KAGVTQTPRYLIKTRGQQVTLSCSPISGHRSVSWYQQTPGQGLQFLFEYFSETQRNKGNFPGRFSGRQFSNSRSEMNVSTLELGDSALYLCASSLVPELYNEQYFGPGTRLTVT.

The sample holds many counts of this clonotype. The V call is TRBV5-1, the J call TRBJ1-3, with D hard to call. CDR3 length: 14 amino acids. Deletions cut 0 bases from V and 4 bases from J, with 8 bases between. Germline CDR1 SGHRS, CDR2 YFSETQ. CDR3 protein: CASSLGSRGNTIYF. CDR3 coding DNA: TGCGCCAGCAGCTTGGGGTCTAGGGGAAACACCATATATTTT.